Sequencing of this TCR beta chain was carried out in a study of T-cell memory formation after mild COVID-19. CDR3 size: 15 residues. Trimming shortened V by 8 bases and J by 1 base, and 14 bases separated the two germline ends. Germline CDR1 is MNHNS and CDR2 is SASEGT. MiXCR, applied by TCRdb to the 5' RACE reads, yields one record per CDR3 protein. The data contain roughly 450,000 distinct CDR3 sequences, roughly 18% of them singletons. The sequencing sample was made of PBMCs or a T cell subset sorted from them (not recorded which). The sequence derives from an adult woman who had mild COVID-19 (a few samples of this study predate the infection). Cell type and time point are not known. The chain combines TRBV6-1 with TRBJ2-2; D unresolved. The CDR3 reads CASCRQQQNTGELFF. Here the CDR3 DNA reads TGTGCCAGCTGCAGGCAACAGCAGAACACCGGGGAGCTGTTTTTT.